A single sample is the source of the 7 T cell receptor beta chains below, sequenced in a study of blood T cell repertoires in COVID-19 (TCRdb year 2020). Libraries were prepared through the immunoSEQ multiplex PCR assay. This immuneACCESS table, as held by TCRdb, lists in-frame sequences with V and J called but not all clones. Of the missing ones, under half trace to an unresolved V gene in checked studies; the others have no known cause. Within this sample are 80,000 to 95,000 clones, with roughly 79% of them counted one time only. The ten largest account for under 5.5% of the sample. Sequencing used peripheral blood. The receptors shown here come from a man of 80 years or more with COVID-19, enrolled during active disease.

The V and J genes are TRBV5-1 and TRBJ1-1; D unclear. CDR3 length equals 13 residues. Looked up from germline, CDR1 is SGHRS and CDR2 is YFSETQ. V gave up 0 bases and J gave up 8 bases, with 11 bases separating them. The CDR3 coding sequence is TGCGCCAGCAGCTTGGCACAGTTAAGCGAAGCTTTCTTT. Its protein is CASSLAQLSEAFF.

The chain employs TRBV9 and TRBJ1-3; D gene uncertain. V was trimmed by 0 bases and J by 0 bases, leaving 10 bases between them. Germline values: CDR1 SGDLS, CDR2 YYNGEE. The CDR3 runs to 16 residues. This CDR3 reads CASSVVGQSSGNTIYF. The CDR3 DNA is TGTGCCAGCAGCGTAGTTGGGCAAAGCTCTGGAAACACCATATATTTT.

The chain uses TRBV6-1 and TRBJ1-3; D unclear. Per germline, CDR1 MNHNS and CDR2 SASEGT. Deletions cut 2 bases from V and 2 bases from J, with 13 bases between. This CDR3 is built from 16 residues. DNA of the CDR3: TGTGCCAGCAGTGAAAGGGAGGGATGGGCTGGAAACACCATATATTTT. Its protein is CASSEREGWAGNTIYF.

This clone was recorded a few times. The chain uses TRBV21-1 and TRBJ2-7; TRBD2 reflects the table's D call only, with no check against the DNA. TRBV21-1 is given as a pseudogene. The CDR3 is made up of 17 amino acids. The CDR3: CASSKAGLAGASYEQYF. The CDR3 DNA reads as TGTGCCAGCAGCAAAGCGGGATTAGCGGGGGCCTCCTACGAGCAGTACTTC.

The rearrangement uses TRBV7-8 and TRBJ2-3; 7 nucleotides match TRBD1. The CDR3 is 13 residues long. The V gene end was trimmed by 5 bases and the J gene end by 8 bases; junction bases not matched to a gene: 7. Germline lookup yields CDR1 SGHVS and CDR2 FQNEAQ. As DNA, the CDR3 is TGTGCCAGCAGCCCGACTCCAGGGGGTACGCAGTATTTT. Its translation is CASSPTPGGTQYF.

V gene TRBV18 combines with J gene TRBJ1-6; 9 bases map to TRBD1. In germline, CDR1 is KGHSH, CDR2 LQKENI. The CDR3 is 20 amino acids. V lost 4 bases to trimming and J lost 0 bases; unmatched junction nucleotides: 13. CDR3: CASSLDRGLPLSSYNSPLHF. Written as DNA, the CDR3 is TGTGCCAGCTCACTGGACAGGGGTCTCCCCTTAAGCTCCTATAATTCACCCCTCCACTTT.

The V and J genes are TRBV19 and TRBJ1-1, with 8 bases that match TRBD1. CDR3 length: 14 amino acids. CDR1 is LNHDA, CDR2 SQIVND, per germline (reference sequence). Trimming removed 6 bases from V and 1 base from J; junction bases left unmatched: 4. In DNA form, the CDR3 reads TGTGCCAGTAGGGGGGACAGGCGGAACACTGAAGCTTTCTTT. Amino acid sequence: CASRGDRRNTEAFF.